A selection of T cell receptor beta chains follows, all from one sample in a study of T-cell reconstitution after alpha-beta-depleted transplantation in children. TCRdb itself ran the PCR reads through MiXCR, one entry per CDR3 protein. Here the sample spans about 500,000 distinct CDR3 sequences, approximately 29% being singletons. This specimen was PBMCs from the stem cell graft donor, taken from the stem cell graft. The origin of the receptors is a human donor who donated a stem cell graft to a child with aplastic anemia. CDR3s leave out the opening cysteine and the closing phenylalanine or tryptophan.

v_call: TRBV7-9; cdr3_aa: ASTPGQGRPNEKLF
v_call: TRBV19; cdr3_aa: ASSLQGADQTEAF
v_call: TRBV20-1; cdr3_aa: SASRTDNSPLH
v_call: TRBV10-3; cdr3_aa: AISELRTSGIGEQY
v_call: TRBV13; cdr3_aa: ASTPQGFPYTQY
v_call: TRBV4-2; cdr3_aa: ASSQSRAQPQH
v_call: TRBV6-5; cdr3_aa: ASSYEGRGSTGELF
v_call: TRBV6-1; cdr3_aa: ASTPRGLNQPQH
v_call: TRBV29-1; cdr3_aa: SVDSQGARLAF
v_call: TRBV6-2/TRBV6-3; cdr3_aa: AISSGGAYEQY
v_call: TRBV7-9; cdr3_aa: ASSSPSGRVV
v_call: TRBV24-1; cdr3_aa: ATSDALAGVGEQF
v_call: TRBV4-3; cdr3_aa: ASGQGALTEAF
v_call: TRBV6-5; cdr3_aa: ASSYFGTGGRNTEAF
v_call: TRBV29-1; cdr3_aa: SIPVGTEAF
v_call: TRBV12-3/TRBV12-4; cdr3_aa: ASSTGTSGREQF
v_call: TRBV7-9; cdr3_aa: ASSYYDSRTDTQY
v_call: TRBV5-1; cdr3_aa: ASKGGSTDTQY
v_call: TRBV7-2; cdr3_aa: ASSLGPDPSTDTQY
v_call: TRBV27; cdr3_aa: ASRETGTGSEKLF